This TCR beta chain is from a study of chemoradiotherapy in HPV16-positive cancers. Study-level points and caveats: HPV-specific T cells were functionally defined from only two HPV16-positive patients. HPV-responsive T-cell expansion during chemoradiotherapy was linked to improved recurrence-free survival in HPV16-positive patients.

Repertoires were sampled repeatedly during chemoradiotherapy. Comment on this clone: Antigen specificity is unknown.

The CDR3 consists of 12 residues. CDR1 and CDR2 (germline): MNHEY, SVGAGI. V was clipped by 6 bases and J by 9 bases; unmatched bases: 4. Sequenced by immunoSEQ multiplex PCR; TCRdb stores in-frame clones only, minus some. The repertoire includes 7,500 to 10,000 clones, about 91% of them detected once, and around an eighth sits in the top ten. The sequencing here drew on blood, taken from a patient who underwent chemoradiotherapy. This clonotype was obtained from a human donor with HPV-associated anogenital cancer. The chain is built from TRBV6-5 and TRBJ2-1, with 8 positions matching TRBD1. The CDR3 here is CASRLTGGEQFF. CDR3 sequence (DNA): TGTGCCAGCAGACTTACAGGGGGTGAGCAGTTCTTC.